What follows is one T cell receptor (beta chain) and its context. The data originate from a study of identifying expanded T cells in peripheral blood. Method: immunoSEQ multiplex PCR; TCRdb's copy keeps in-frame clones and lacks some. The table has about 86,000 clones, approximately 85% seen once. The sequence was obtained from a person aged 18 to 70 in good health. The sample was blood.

The CDR3 region has the DNA TGTGCCACGCTCAGGGATGAAAAACTGTTTTTT. Amino acid sequence: CATLRDEKLFF. This rearrangement joins TRBV7-7 to TRBJ1-4; possibly TRBD1 for D (5 bases). Germline V lookup: CDR1 SSHAT, CDR2 FNYEAQ (reference sequence). The CDR3 sequence is 11 residues long. Between the trimmed V and J ends, which lost 10 bases and 6 bases, there was a span of 9 bases.